The rows below give T cell receptor beta chains drawn from one sample of a study of OX40 agonist ivuxolimab in advanced cancers. Sequencing was performed with immunoSEQ multiplex PCR; in TCRdb, only in-frame clones are kept and a portion is missing. The sample lists about 58,000 clones, roughly four fifths seen once, with more than 1.1% in the top ten. Specimen: CD4+ or CD8+ T cells sorted from blood, collected in a trial of the OX40 agonist ivuxolimab. Receptor source: an adult with an advanced solid tumor such as melanoma, head and neck, liver or kidney cancer. Each CDR3 is given without its conserved first and last residue.

v_gene: TRBV18; j_gene: TRBJ2-3; CDR3aa: ASSPGTLGNTQY
v_gene: TRBV30; j_gene: TRBJ2-3; CDR3aa: AWTSSVVFTDTQY
v_gene: TRBV19; j_gene: TRBJ2-7; CDR3aa: ASSQGEGYEQY
v_gene: TRBV7-2; j_gene: TRBJ1-1; CDR3aa: ASNAPRRTNEAF
v_gene: TRBV5-5; j_gene: TRBJ2-1; CDR3aa: ASSLAQSSYNEQF
v_gene: TRBV5-1; j_gene: TRBJ2-3; CDR3aa: ATRLAGGADTQY
v_gene: TRBV5-4; j_gene: TRBJ2-5; CDR3aa: ASSFGDQETQY
v_gene: TRBV4-1; j_gene: TRBJ1-1; CDR3aa: ASSQDNGVTEAF
v_gene: TRBV5-4; j_gene: TRBJ1-6; CDR3aa: ASSFGEGESPLH
v_gene: TRBV5-6; j_gene: TRBJ2-1; CDR3aa: ASSPGLAEYNEQF
v_gene: TRBV9; j_gene: TRBJ1-1; CDR3aa: ASSPGQLKTEAF
v_gene: TRBV2; j_gene: TRBJ2-1; CDR3aa: ASRTGSTNNEQF
v_gene: TRBV5-6; j_gene: TRBJ2-7; CDR3aa: ASSNRGRYEQY
v_gene: TRBV7-9; j_gene: TRBJ2-3; CDR3aa: ASSLLAPSTDTQY
v_gene: TRBV5-1; j_gene: TRBJ1-5; CDR3aa: ASSLGQLDQPQH
v_gene: TRBV5-1; j_gene: TRBJ1-6; CDR3aa: ASSLDGGGNSPLH
v_gene: TRBV29-1; j_gene: TRBJ2-1; CDR3aa: SVGTGGENEQF
v_gene: TRBV5-1; j_gene: TRBJ2-5; CDR3aa: ASSPFGGPRETQY
v_gene: TRBV7-2; j_gene: TRBJ2-5; CDR3aa: ASSPGTVQETQY
v_gene: TRBV11-3; j_gene: TRBJ1-2; CDR3aa: ASSLEPDRSNYGYT
v_gene: TRBV21-1; j_gene: TRBJ1-1; CDR3aa: ASNRSPGGESVNTEAF
v_gene: TRBV11-2; j_gene: TRBJ2-1; CDR3aa: ASSPLTGYNEQF
v_gene: TRBV19; j_gene: TRBJ1-6; CDR3aa: ASSFSMIRGRTSPLH
v_gene: TRBV11-1; j_gene: TRBJ2-2; CDR3aa: ASSSGYTFTGELF
v_gene: TRBV28; j_gene: TRBJ2-6; CDR3aa: ASSSHSSGANVLT
v_gene: TRBV7-9; j_gene: TRBJ1-2; CDR3aa: ASSRGTAYGYT
v_gene: TRBV6-6; j_gene: TRBJ2-3; CDR3aa: ASSHRQGTTDTQY
v_gene: TRBV7-2; j_gene: TRBJ2-6; CDR3aa: ASSSTAHYSGANVLT
v_gene: TRBV9; j_gene: TRBJ2-1; CDR3aa: ASSARETSGGNEQF
v_gene: TRBV30; j_gene: TRBJ1-1; CDR3aa: AWTLPGGTEAF
v_gene: TRBV7-8; j_gene: TRBJ2-1; CDR3aa: ASSFWEGHNEQF
v_gene: TRBV5-1; j_gene: TRBJ1-1; CDR3aa: ASSSGDGNTEAF
v_gene: TRBV30; j_gene: .; CDR3aa: AWSQGTGKYEQY
v_gene: TRBV7-9; j_gene: TRBJ1-2; CDR3aa: ASTRTGAYGYT
v_gene: TRBV2; j_gene: TRBJ1-4; CDR3aa: ASRSYRGGSEKLF
v_gene: TRBV30; j_gene: TRBJ1-1; CDR3aa: AWSGARGITEAF
v_gene: TRBV6-6; j_gene: TRBJ1-2; CDR3aa: ASSYGTEGGYT
v_gene: TRBV11-2; j_gene: TRBJ2-2; CDR3aa: ASSLNRDPNTGELF
v_gene: TRBV4-1; j_gene: TRBJ1-1; CDR3aa: ASSQGTGSGNTEAF
v_gene: TRBV6-5; j_gene: TRBJ2-3; CDR3aa: ASSNPRTGADTQY
v_gene: TRBV19; j_gene: TRBJ1-5; CDR3aa: ASSMRDQPQH
v_gene: TRBV19; j_gene: TRBJ1-2; CDR3aa: ASSILERAGYT
v_gene: TRBV30; j_gene: TRBJ1-4; CDR3aa: AWSGGWATNEKLF